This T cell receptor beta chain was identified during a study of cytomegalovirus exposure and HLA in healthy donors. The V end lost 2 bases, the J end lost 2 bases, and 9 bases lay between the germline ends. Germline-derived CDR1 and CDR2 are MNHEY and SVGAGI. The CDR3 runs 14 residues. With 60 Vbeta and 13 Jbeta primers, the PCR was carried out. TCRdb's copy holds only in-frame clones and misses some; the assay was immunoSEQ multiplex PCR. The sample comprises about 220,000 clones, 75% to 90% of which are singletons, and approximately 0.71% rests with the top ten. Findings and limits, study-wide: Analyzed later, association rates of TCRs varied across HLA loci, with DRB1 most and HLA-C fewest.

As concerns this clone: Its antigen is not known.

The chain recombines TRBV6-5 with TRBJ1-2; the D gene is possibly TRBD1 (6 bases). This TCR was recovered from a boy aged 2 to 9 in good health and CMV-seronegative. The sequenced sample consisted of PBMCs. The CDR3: CASSYEGGNYGYTF. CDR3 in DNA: TGTGCCAGCAGTTACGAAGGGGGAAACTATGGCTACACCTTC.